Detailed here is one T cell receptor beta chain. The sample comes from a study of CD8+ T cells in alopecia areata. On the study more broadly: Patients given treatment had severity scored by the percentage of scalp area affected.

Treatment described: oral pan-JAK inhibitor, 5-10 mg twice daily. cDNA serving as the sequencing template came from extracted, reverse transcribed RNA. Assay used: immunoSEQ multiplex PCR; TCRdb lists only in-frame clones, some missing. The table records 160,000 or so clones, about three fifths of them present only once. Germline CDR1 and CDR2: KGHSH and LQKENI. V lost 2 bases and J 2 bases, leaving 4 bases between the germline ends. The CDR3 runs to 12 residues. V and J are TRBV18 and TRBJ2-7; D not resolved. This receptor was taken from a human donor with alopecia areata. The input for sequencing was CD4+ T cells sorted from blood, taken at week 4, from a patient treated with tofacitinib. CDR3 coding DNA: TGTGCCAGCTCACCAGAACCCTACGAGCAGTACTTC. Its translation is CASSPEPYEQYF.